This is a list of T cell receptor beta chains from one sample in a study of T cell repertoires in cytomegalovirus infection. A single record per CDR3 protein comes from TCRdb applying MiXCR to the reads. The sample shows some 390,000 distinct CDR3 sequences, 15% to 20% of them seen only once. Sequencing input: PBMCs. These receptors were taken from a human donor in good health (CMV status not recorded). Some clones in this sample may be carry-over from other donors' samples. Both conserved end residues are part of each CDR3. D genes are given only for firm matches. Clone sizes are given selectively: once, few, many, or a class where the clone is expanded.

>.|TRBJ2-3|TRBV20-1|13|.
TGCAGTGCTAGGAGTCAGGGCCCTGATACGCAGTATTTT
CSARSQGPDTQYF
>.|TRBJ2-1|TRBV12-5|12|.
TGTGCTAGTGCCCTCGTGGGGAATGAGCAGTTCTTC
CASALVGNEQFF
>.|TRBJ2-7|TRBV5-1|14|TRBD2
TGCGCCAGCGGAGCGGGACCAAACTCCTACGAGCAGTACTTC
CASGAGPNSYEQYF
>.|TRBJ2-7|TRBV15|14|TRBD1
TGTGCCACCAGCAGAGAGGGGACAGATACGAAGCAGTACTTC
CATSREGTDTKQYF
>few|TRBJ2-1|TRBV14|13|.
TGTGCCAGCAGCCAAGGCCCCCAGGGAAGGCAGTTCTTC
CASSQGPQGRQFF
>.|TRBJ1-1|TRBV12-3/TRBV12-4|14|.
TGTGCCGGCAGTATACAGCCGATGAACACTGAAGCTTTCTTT
CAGSIQPMNTEAFF
>many|TRBJ1-5|TRBV7-2|15|.
TGTGCCAGCAGCTTAGTGTCCGTCGGGAATCAGCCCCAGCATTTT
CASSLVSVGNQPQHF
>many|TRBJ1-1|TRBV7-8|14|TRBD1
TGTGCCAGCAGCACCAGGGACAGGGCCCCTGAAGCTTTCTTT
CASSTRDRAPEAFF
>many|TRBJ1-2|TRBV7-8|16|.
TGTGCCAGCAGCTTAGCCCCTCAACAGGGAAACTATGGCTACACCTTC
CASSLAPQQGNYGYTF
>many|TRBJ2-1|TRBV7-2|15|.
TGTGCCAGCAGCTTACCAGGAACCTACTACAATGAGCAGTTCTTC
CASSLPGTYYNEQFF
>.|TRBJ2-5|TRBV20-1|15|.
TGCAGTGCGTCTGGGGCCCCTCCCGAGGGGGTGTCCCAGTACTTC
CSASGAPPEGVSQYF
>few|TRBJ1-1|TRBV14|14|.
TGTGCCAGCAGCCAAGTTTCAGAGAACACTGAAGCTTTCTTT
CASSQVSENTEAFF
>few|TRBJ1-2|TRBV4-1|14|TRBD1
TGCGCCAGCAGCCGGGACAGTGACGGCTATGGCTACACCTTC
CASSRDSDGYGYTF
>few|TRBJ1-1|TRBV7-9|18|TRBD1
TGTGCCAGCAGCTTAACAGGGGGCGCGGGATTCATGAACACTGAAGCTTTCTTT
CASSLTGGAGFMNTEAFF
>.|TRBJ2-3|TRBV18|17|.
TGTGCCAGCTCACCACCGGTTGGGGGGGCATCCACAGATACGCAGTATTTT
CASSPPVGGASTDTQYF
>few|TRBJ1-1|TRBV7-9|12|.
TGTGCCAGCAGCCCCGCGGAACCTGAAGCTTTCTTT
CASSPAEPEAFF
>many|TRBJ2-5|TRBV24-1|14|.
TGTGCCACCGCTGGGGGACAAAGGAGAGAGACCCAGTACTTC
CATAGGQRRETQYF
>.|TRBJ2-5|TRBV20-1|16|TRBD1
TGCAGTGCTAGAGAAACATTACAGGGGCACCAAGAGACCCAGTACTTC
CSARETLQGHQETQYF
>few|TRBJ1-5|TRBV5-5|14|TRBD1
TGTGCCAGCAGCTCCTGGACAGGGGAGAAGCCCCAGCATTTT
CASSSWTGEKPQHF
>.|TRBJ1-1|TRBV27|15|.
TGTGCCAGCTCGTCAGGGGTGTTCTTGAACACTGAAGCTTTCTTT
CASSSGVFLNTEAFF
>many|TRBJ2-7|TRBV7-2|12|.
TGTGCCAGCAGCTTAAACATCGGCGAGCAGTACTTC
CASSLNIGEQYF
>once|TRBJ2-3|TRBV6-8|13|.
TGTGCCAGCAGCCGCGGGGAGACAGATACGCAGTATTTT
CASSRGETDTQYF